This TCR beta chain was identified during a study of shared clonotypes between healthy human individuals. The CDR3 is 15 amino acids. With V trimmed by 3 bases and J by 9 bases, 9 bases remained unmatched. Germline V gene sequence: CDR1 SEHNR, CDR2 FQNEAQ (reference sequence). Sequenced by immunoSEQ multiplex PCR; TCRdb stores in-frame clones only, minus some. Of 1,400,000 or so clones in the sample, less than 99% were seen once. The V and J genes are TRBV7-9 and TRBJ1-5; 9 positions match TRBD1. This sequence originates from a man in his thirties or forties in good health. The sequenced sample consisted of naive CD4+ T cells sorted from blood. Regarding subset: CD45RA+ positively selected. CDR3 in amino acids: CASSLNRDRESPQHF. The CDR3 nucleotides read TGTGCCAGCAGCTTGAACCGGGACAGGGAATCGCCCCAGCATTTT.